This TCR beta chain comes out of a study of OX40 agonist ivuxolimab in advanced cancers. Trimming took off 7 bases at V and 0 bases at J, with 12 bases between the two ends. The CDR3 is 14 amino acids. The V gene's germline CDR1 is MNHNY and CDR2 SVGAGI (reference sequence). Here immunoSEQ multiplex PCR was the method, and the copy in TCRdb shows in-frame clones only, minus some. The sample lists more than 40,000 clones, around 77% occurring once. This material consisted of CD4+ or CD8+ T cells sorted from blood, taken in a trial of the OX40 agonist ivuxolimab. The origin of this receptor is an adult with an advanced solid tumor such as melanoma, head and neck, liver or kidney cancer. The rearrangement joins TRBV6-6 to TRBJ1-2; D is undetermined. CDR3 nucleotides: TGTGCCAGCACAACGGGAGCCACTAACTATGGCTACACCTTC. Translating gives CASTTGATNYGYTF.